One and the same sample provided the 6 T cell receptor beta chains below, sequenced in a study of blood T cells in healthy people across ages. Primed by a sample-barcoded 5' primer and a J-beta primer mix, a second PCR proceeded for 7 to 11 cycles. TCRdb re-called the 5' RACE reads with MiXCR, one entry per CDR3 protein. Among 1.5 million to 2 million distinct CDR3 sequences, approximately 28% were seen once, and the ten largest hold 6.5% to 8.5%. Sequenced material: blood. These receptors were obtained from a woman aged 25 to 39 in good health.

The rearrangement links TRBV11-3 to TRBJ1-1; the match to TRBD1 covers 12 bases. The germline V gene has CDR1 SGHNT and CDR2 YENEEA. V dropped 5 bases and J dropped 3; count of bases not matched to a gene: 7. The CDR3 contains 16 residues. The CDR3 nucleotides are TGTGCCAGCAGCGCGGGACAGGGGGCGGCGGACACTGAAGCTTTCTTT. Encoded protein: CASSAGQGAADTEAFF.

This clonotype was seen more than once but under ten times. V gene TRBV28 combines with J gene TRBJ2-2, with 9 positions matching TRBD1. V trimming: 8 bases; J trimming: 5 bases; junction bases outside the gene matches: 3. CDR3 length equals 13 residues. Germline V gene lookup returns CDR1 MDHEN and CDR2 SYDVKM. The CDR3 sequence: CASLGQGTGELFF. DNA for the CDR3: TGTGCCAGCCTCGGACAGGGGACCGGGGAGCTGTTTTTT.

In its sample, this clonotype was seen a few times. The chain carries TRBV7-2 and TRBJ1-4; 12 bases are a match to TRBD1. V was clipped by 4 bases and J by 10 bases; unmatched bases: 4. The CDR3 spans 14 residues. CDR1 is SGHTA, CDR2 FQGNSA, per germline. CDR3 protein: CASSSGQGARKLFF. The CDR3 nucleotides are TGTGCCAGCAGCTCGGGACAGGGGGCGCGAAAACTGTTTTTT. The full variable domain, rest sourced from reference TRBV7-2 and TRBJ1-4, is GAGVSQSPSNKVTEKGKDVELRCDPISGHTALYWYRQSLGQGLEFLIYFQGNSAPDKSGLPSDRFSAERTGGSVSTLTIQRTQQEDSAVYLCASSSGQGARKLFFGSGTQLSVL.

The chain has TRBV29-1 and TRBJ1-1; 10 nucleotides agree with TRBD1. Germline CDR1 SQVTM, CDR2 ANQGSEA. V gave up 6 bases and J gave up 2 bases; unmatched junction bases: 6. The length of the CDR3 is 14 residues. The CDR3 protein is CSVGDRGSNTEAFF. The DNA for the CDR3 is TGCAGCGTCGGGGACAGGGGCTCTAACACTGAAGCTTTCTTT.

This clonotype was observed many times. The rearrangement links TRBV20-1 to TRBJ2-5; 9 bases agree with TRBD1. CDR3 length: 15 amino acids. Germline CDR1 is DFQATT and CDR2 is SNEGSKA (reference sequence). J lost 5 bases, V lost 5 bases, and 12 bases had no gene match. CDR3 sequence reads: CSASAGTGISETQYF. The CDR3 DNA follows: TGCAGTGCTTCTGCCGGGACAGGGATTTCGGAGACCCAGTACTTC.

As concerns this clonotype: This could be a read error, since a much larger clone is one nucleotide away. The chain joins TRBV5-1 to TRBJ2-1, with TRBD2 identical over 11 bases. Germline V gene data show CDR1 as SGHRS and CDR2 as YFSETQ. The CDR3 runs 15 residues. This chain's CDR3 is CTSSLTSGSTNEQFF. The CDR3 DNA follows: TGCACCAGCAGCCTCACTAGCGGGAGTACCAATGAGCAGTTCTTC.